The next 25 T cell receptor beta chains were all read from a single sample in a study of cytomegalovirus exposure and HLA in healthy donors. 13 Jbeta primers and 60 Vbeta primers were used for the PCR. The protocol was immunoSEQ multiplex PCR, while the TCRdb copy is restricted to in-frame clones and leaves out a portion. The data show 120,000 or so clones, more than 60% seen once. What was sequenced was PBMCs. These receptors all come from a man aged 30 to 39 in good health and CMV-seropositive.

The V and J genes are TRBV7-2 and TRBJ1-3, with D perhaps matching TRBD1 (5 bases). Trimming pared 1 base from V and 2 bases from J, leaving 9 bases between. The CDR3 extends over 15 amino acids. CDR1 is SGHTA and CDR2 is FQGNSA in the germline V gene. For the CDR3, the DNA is TGTGCCAGCAGCTTAGACGGGGGACCTGGAAACACCATATATTTT. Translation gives CASSLDGGPGNTIYF.

The CDR3 sequence: CASSSWTGGAGQETQYF. CDR3 coding DNA: TGTGCCAGCAGTTCTTGGACAGGGGGCGCAGGGCAAGAGACCCAGTACTTC. The chain has TRBV28 and TRBJ2-5; 11 bases map to TRBD1. The CDR3 contains 17 residues. Germline lookup yields CDR1 MDHEN and CDR2 SYDVKM. J gave up 2 bases and V 4 bases, and 9 bases lay outside the gene matches.

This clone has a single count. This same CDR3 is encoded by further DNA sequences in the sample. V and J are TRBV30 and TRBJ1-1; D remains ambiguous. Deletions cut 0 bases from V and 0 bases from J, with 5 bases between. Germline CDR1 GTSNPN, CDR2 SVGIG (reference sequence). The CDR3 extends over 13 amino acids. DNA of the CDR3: TGTGCCTGGAGTGTACAAGTGAACACTGAAGCTTTCTTT. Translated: CAWSVQVNTEAFF.

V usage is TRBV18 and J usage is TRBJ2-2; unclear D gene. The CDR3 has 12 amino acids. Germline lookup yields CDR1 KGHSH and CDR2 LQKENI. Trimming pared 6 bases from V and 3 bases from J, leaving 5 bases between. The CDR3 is CASSLYTGELFF. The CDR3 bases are TGTGCCAGCTCCCTTTACACCGGGGAGCTGTTTTTT.

The CDR3, as DNA: TGCGCCGCTTCGAACCAGATGAACACTGAAGCTTTCTTT. It encodes CAASNQMNTEAFF. The chain employs TRBV10-2 and TRBJ1-1; D remains unclear. Trimming removed 11 bases from V and 0 bases from J, with 13 bases in between. Germline-derived CDR1 and CDR2 are WSHSY and SAAADI. CDR3 length: 13 residues.

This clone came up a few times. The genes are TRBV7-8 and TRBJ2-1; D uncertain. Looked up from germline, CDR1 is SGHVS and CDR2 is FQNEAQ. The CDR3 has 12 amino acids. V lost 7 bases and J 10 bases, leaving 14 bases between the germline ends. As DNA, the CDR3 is TGTGCCAGCACCCTACCCCCAATGGAGCAGTTCTTC. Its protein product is CASTLPPMEQFF. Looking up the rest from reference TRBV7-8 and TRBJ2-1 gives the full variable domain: GAGVSQSPRYKVAKRGQDVALRCDPISGHVSLFWYQQALGQGPEFLTYFQNEAQLDKSGLPSDRFFAERPEGSVSTLKIQRTQQEDSAVYLCASTLPPMEQFFGPGTRLTVL.

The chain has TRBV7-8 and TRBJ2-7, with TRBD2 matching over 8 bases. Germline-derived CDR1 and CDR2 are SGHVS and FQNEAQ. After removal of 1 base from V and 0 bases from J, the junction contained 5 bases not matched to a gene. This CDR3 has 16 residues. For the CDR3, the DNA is TGTGCCAGCAGCTTAGTGGTCGGGGGGGTCTCCTACGAGCAGTACTTC. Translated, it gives CASSLVVGGVSYEQYF.

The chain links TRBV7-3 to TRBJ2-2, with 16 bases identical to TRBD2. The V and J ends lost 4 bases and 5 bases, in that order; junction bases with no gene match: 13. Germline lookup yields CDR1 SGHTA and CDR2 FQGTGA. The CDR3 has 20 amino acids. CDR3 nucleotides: TGTGCCAGCAGCTCGTTGGGACTAGCGGGGGGGCCGTTGGAAACCGGGGAGCTGTTTTTT. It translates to CASSSLGLAGGPLETGELFF.

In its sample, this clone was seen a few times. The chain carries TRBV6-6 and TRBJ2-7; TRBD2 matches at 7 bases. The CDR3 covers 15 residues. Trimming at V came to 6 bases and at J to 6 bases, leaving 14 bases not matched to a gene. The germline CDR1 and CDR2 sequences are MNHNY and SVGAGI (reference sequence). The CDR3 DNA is TGTGCCAGCAGGCCAGCCGGGGAGGGGACGGGCGAGCAGTACTTC. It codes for CASRPAGEGTGEQYF.

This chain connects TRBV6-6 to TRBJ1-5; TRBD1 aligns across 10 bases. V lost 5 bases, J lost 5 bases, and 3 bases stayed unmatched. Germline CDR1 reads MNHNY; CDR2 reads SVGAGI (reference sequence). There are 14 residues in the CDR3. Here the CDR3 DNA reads TGTGCCAGCAGTGGGGGACAGGGGCATCAGCCCCAGCATTTT. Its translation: CASSGGQGHQPQHF.

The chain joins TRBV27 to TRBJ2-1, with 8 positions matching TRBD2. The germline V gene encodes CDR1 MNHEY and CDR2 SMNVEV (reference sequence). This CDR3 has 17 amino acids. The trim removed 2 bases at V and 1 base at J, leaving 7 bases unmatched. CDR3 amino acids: CASSLGLAGPSYNEQFF. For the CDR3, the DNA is TGTGCCAGCAGTTTAGGGCTAGCGGGCCCGTCCTACAATGAGCAGTTCTTC.

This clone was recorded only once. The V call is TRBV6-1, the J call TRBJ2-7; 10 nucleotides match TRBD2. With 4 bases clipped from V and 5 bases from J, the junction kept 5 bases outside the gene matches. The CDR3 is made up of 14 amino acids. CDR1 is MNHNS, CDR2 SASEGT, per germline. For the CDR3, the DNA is TGTGCCAGCAGTGCTTTAGCGGGGGGAAACGAGCAGTACTTC. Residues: CASSALAGGNEQYF.

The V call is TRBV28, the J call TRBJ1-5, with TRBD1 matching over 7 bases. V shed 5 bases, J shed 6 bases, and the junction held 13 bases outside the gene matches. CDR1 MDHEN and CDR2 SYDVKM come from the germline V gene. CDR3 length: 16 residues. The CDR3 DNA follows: TGTGCCAGCAGTGGATTGACAGGGTTTGAGGGTCAGCCCCAGCATTTT. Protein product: CASSGLTGFEGQPQHF.

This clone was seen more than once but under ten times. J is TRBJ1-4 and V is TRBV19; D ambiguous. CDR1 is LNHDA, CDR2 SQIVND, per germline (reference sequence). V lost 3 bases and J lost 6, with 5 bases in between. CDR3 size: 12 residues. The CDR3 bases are TGTGCCAGTAGTATCCGGGATGAAAAACTGTTTTTT. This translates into CASSIRDEKLFF.

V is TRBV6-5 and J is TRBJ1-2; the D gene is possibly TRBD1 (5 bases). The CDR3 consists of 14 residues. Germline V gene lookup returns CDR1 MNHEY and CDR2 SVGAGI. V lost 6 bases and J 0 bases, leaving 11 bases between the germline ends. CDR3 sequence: CASRSTDTNYGYTF. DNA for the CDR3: TGTGCCAGCAGGTCGACGGACACTAACTATGGCTACACCTTC.

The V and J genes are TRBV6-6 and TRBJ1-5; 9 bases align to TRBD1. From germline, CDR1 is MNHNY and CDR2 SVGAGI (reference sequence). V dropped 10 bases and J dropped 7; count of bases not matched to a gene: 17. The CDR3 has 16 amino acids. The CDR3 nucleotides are TGTGCCACGAGCGATCAGGACAGGGGTCCTCGACAGCCCCAGCATTTT. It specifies CATSDQDRGPRQPQHF.

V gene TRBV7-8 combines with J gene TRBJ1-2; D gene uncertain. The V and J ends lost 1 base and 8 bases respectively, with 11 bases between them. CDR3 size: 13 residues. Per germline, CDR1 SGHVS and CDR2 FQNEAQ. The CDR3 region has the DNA TGTGCCAGCAGCTTAGAAAGAGCACTAGGCTACACCTTC. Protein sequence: CASSLERALGYTF.

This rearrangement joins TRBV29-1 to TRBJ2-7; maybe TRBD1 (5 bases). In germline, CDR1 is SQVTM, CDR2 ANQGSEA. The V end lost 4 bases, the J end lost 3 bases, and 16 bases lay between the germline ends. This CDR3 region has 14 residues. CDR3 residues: CSVGQGGSLYEQYF. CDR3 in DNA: TGCAGCGTTGGTCAGGGTGGGTCCCTCTACGAGCAGTACTTC.

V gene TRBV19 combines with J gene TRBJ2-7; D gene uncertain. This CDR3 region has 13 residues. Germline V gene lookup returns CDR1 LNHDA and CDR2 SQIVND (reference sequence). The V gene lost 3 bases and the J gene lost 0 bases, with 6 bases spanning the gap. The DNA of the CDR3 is TGTGCCAGTAGTATGGGCAGCTCCTACGAGCAGTACTTC. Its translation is CASSMGSSYEQYF.

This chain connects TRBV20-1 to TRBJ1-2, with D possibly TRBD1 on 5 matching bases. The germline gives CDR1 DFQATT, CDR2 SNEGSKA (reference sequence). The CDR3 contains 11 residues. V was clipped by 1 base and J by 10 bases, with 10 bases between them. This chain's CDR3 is CSARAGPSYTF. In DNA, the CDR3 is TGCAGTGCTAGAGCAGGGCCTTCCTACACCTTC.

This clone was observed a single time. CDR3 nucleotide sequence: TGTGCCAGCAGCTCCAGACAGGGGGATACCGGGGAGCTGTTTTTT. It specifies CASSSRQGDTGELFF. V and J are TRBV7-2 and TRBJ2-2, with 9 bases matching TRBD1. This CDR3 has 15 residues. CDR1 is SGHTA, CDR2 FQGNSA, per germline. V lost 4 bases and J lost 5; bases outside the gene matches: 5.

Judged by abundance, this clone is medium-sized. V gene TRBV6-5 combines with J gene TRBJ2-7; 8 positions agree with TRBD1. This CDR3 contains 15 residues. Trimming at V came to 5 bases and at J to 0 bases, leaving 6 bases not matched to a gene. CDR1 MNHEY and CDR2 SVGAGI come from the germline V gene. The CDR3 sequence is CASSKDRVPSYEQYF. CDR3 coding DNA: TGTGCCAGCAGTAAGGACAGGGTTCCCTCCTACGAGCAGTACTTC.

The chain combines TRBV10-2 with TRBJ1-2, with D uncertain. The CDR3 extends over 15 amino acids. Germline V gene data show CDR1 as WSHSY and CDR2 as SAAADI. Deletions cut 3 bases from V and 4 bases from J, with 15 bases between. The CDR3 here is CASSEVQNNPYGYTF. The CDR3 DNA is TGCGCCAGCAGTGAAGTACAGAATAACCCCTATGGCTACACCTTC.

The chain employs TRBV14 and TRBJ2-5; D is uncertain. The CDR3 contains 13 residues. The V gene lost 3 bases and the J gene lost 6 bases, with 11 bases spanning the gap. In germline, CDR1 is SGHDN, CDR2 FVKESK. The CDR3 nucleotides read TGTGCCAGCAGCCAGGGCCTGATAAAGACCCAGTACTTC. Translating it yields CASSQGLIKTQYF.

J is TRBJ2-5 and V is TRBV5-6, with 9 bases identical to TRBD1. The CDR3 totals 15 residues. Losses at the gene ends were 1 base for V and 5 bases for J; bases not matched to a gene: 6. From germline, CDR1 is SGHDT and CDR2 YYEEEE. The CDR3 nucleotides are TGTGCCAGCAGCTTGTACAGGGGGCGTGGGGAGACCCAGTACTTC. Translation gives CASSLYRGRGETQYF.